Listed below are T cell receptor beta chains from one sample, sequenced in a study of cytomegalovirus exposure and HLA in healthy donors. TCRdb's copy holds only in-frame clones and misses some; the assay was immunoSEQ multiplex PCR. The table has around 130,000 clones, roughly 82% seen once; the top ten hold approximately 1.2%. The material sequenced was PBMCs. The receptors originated from a boy aged 5-17 years in good health and CMV-seronegative. CDR3s include the opening cysteine and the closing phenylalanine or tryptophan. The order of the fields is J gene, D gene, clone size, V gene, CDR3 DNA, CDR3 protein. A D gene is named only where the DNA matches it firmly. Rows give clone size only sometimes, using once, few, many, or a class for an expanded clone.

TRBJ1-2,TRBD1,NA,TRBV19,TGTGCCAGTAGTCCTGGGACAGGGAATAACTATGGCTACACCTTC,CASSPGTGNNYGYTF
TRBJ2-1,TRBD2,NA,TRBV7-9,TGTGCCAGCAGCTTACTAGCGGGCTCCTACAATGAGCAGTTCTTC,CASSLLAGSYNEQFF
TRBJ2-3,NA,NA,TRBV4-2,TGTGCCAGCAGCCAAGAGGTTCGGGAGCTCTCAGATACGCAGTATTTT,CASSQEVRELSDTQYF
TRBJ2-5,TRBD2,NA,TRBV2,TGTGCCAGCAGCCGAGAGGAGCTAGCGGGTGGCGAGACCCAGTACTTC,CASSREELAGGETQYF
TRBJ1-4,NA,NA,TRBV30,TGTGCCTGGAGTGCTGGACAGTCAACTAATGAAAAACTGTTTTTT,CAWSAGQSTNEKLFF
TRBJ2-1,TRBD2,NA,TRBV27,TGTGCCAGCAGTTTATCAGGACTAGCGGGCTACAATGAGCAGTTCTTC,CASSLSGLAGYNEQFF
TRBJ1-2,TRBD1,few,TRBV5-4,TGTGCCAGCAGCGGTAACAGGGGAGATGGCTATGGCTACACCTTC,CASSGNRGDGYGYTF
TRBJ2-2,TRBD2,NA,TRBV7-2,TGTGCCAGCAGCCTAACCGGGACTAGCTTAGGCGGGGAGCTGTTTTTT,CASSLTGTSLGGELFF
TRBJ2-1,NA,once,TRBV11-3,TGTGCCAGCAGCTTAGATAAGTTGGGGAGCTCCTACAATGAGCAGTTCTTC,CASSLDKLGSSYNEQFF
TRBJ1-4,TRBD1,NA,TRBV6-1,TGTGCCAGCAGTGAAGACGGGGGACAGGGTAATGAAAAACTGTTTTTT,CASSEDGGQGNEKLFF
TRBJ2-1,TRBD2,few,TRBV4-3,TGCGCCAGCAGCCGCGGGACTAGGGATGAGCAGTTCTTC,CASSRGTRDEQFF
TRBJ2-2,TRBD2,NA,TRBV5-1,TGCGCCAGCAGCTTGGCTAGCGGGAGGGCCGCCGGGGAGCTGTTTTTT,CASSLASGRAAGELFF
TRBJ2-4,NA,few,TRBV6-5,TGTGCCAGCAGTTTCGAGGACAGCAAAAACATTCAGTACTTC,CASSFEDSKNIQYF
TRBJ2-1,TRBD2,NA,TRBV7-2,TGTGCCAGCAGCCCGACTAGCGGGAGCAAGACTGAGCAGTTCTTC,CASSPTSGSKTEQFF
TRBJ1-1,NA,NA,TRBV30,TGTGCCTGTACGGGGTACACTGAAGCTTTCTTT,CACTGYTEAFF
TRBJ2-3,NA,NA,TRBV4-3,TGCGCCAGCAGCCAAGATCCCGCTAACACAGATACGCAGTATTTT,CASSQDPANTDTQYF
TRBJ2-7,TRBD1,NA,TRBV10-3,TGTGCCGCAGACAGGGGAGGCGAGCAGTACTTC,CAADRGGEQYF
TRBJ2-7,NA,NA,TRBV18,TGTGCCAGCTCACCACAAAGAGGGATTCGCTACGAGCAGTACTTC,CASSPQRGIRYEQYF
TRBJ2-5,NA,NA,TRBV18,TGTGCCAGCTCACCCCTAACAGAGACCCAGTACTTC,CASSPLTETQYF
TRBJ1-1,TRBD1,NA,TRBV5-1,TGCGCCAGCAGCTTGCGCCAGGGGGCGCAGGCAGCTTTCTTT,CASSLRQGAQAAFF
TRBJ2-7,TRBD1,NA,TRBV30,TGTGCCTGGACCCGGGACAGGGGGCTTTACGAGCAGTACTTC,CAWTRDRGLYEQYF
TRBJ2-7,NA,NA,TRBV7-8,TGTGCCAGCAGCCCACAGGACGGAGCCTACGAGCAGTACTTC,CASSPQDGAYEQYF
TRBJ1-5,NA,NA,TRBV27,TGTGCCAGCACCCTCATGGGGGGGACCAATCAGCCCCAGCATTTT,CASTLMGGTNQPQHF
TRBJ1-2,NA,NA,TRBV6-5,TGTGCCAGCAGCGCGGGGGCTAACTATGGCTACACCTTC,CASSAGANYGYTF
TRBJ1-1,NA,NA,TRBV14,TGTGCCAGCAGCCAAGACGAGCTTTTGGTGAACACTGAAGCTTTCTTT,CASSQDELLVNTEAFF
TRBJ2-5,NA,NA,TRBV30,TGTGCCCGGAGGGCAGGCCAAGAGACCCAGTACTTC,CARRAGQETQYF
TRBJ2-1,TRBD2,NA,TRBV30,TGTGCCTGGACCACCGGGACTAGCGGGATTACCGGGTTCTTC,CAWTTGTSGITGFF
TRBJ2-3,TRBD2,NA,TRBV27,TGTGCCAGCAGCGGTATAGCGGGGGTTGCTTATACGCAGTATTTT,CASSGIAGVAYTQYF
TRBJ2-1,TRBD1,NA,TRBV4-1,TGCGCCAGCAGCCAAGCCGGGACAGGGATTGACAATGAGCAGTTCTTC,CASSQAGTGIDNEQFF
TRBJ2-2,TRBD2,NA,TRBV7-9,TGTGCCAGCAGCCCCTACCGGGTAGCGGGAGTCAGCGGGGAGCTGTTTTTT,CASSPYRVAGVSGELFF
TRBJ1-1,NA,NA,TRBV18,TGTGCCAGCTCACCAGTCCAAGACAGGCGGTACTTTAGGAACACTGAAGCTTTCTTT,CASSPVQDRRYFRNTEAFF
TRBJ1-2,NA,NA,TRBV18,TGTGCCAGCTCACCACCGAATCCCCGAGGGTCCCCTCGAGGCTACACCTTC,CASSPPNPRGSPRGYTF
TRBJ2-4,TRBD2,once,TRBV6-1,TGTGCCAGCAGTGATTGGGGGGGCATTCAGTACTTC,CASSDWGGIQYF
TRBJ2-7,TRBD2,NA,TRBV7-8,TGTGCCAGCAGCTTAAGATACTTGGCTAGCGGGAGTGTAGAGCAGTACTTC,CASSLRYLASGSVEQYF
TRBJ1-1,NA,NA,TRBV5-1,TGCGCCAGCAGCCACACGGGACACCCTGAAGCTTTCTTT,CASSHTGHPEAFF
TRBJ1-1,NA,NA,TRBV9,TGTGCCAGCAGCGTAGTTCGAGGCACTGAAGCTTTCTTT,CASSVVRGTEAFF
TRBJ1-2,NA,NA,TRBV10-3,TGTGCCATCAGGAGGGGGGGTTCCAGTAACTATGGCTACACCTTC,CAIRRGGSSNYGYTF